Sequencing of this T cell receptor beta chain was carried out in a study of T cell responses to AZD1222 COVID-19 vaccine (dated by TCRdb to the early 2020s). A note on the overall study: AZD1222 recipients with second doses at about 4 weeks or about 12 weeks were pooled, because spike-specific TCR depth and breadth did not differ between schedules. Enrollment into the trials was organized by age into subgroups of 18-55, 56-69 and 70-plus years, and those subgroups contained about 160, 30 and 59 TCR-sequenced participants, respectively. A total of approximately 240 trial participants underwent TCR sequencing, of whom about 200 had received two doses of AZD1222 and 26 had received two doses of the MenACWY control vaccine. On the study overall, not on this receptor specifically: After two AZD1222 doses, both the breadth and the depth of spike-specific TCRs were significantly higher than at day 0 and than in MenACWY recipients. No day 14 peak-response samples were available, so repertoires were characterized only after the peak T cell response. Conclusions about previously exposed vaccinees are limited because only six or seven AZD1222 recipients were SARS-CoV-2 seropositive at baseline. Nearly half of unique spike-specific TCRs reportedly recognized epitopes outside regions mutated in the B.1.351 and B.1.1.7 variants. Most participants were white British and females outnumbered males, and the authors suggested that clonal diversity may have been underestimated. In the small 56-69-year group, the increase in depth fell short of significance, most likely because of low power. Vaccine-associated CD4 TCRs spanned the whole spike protein, with dominant responses in regions 160-218 and 743-854.

The sample's time point label, decoded: baseline before first vaccination. Samples from vaccinated people were obtained from the UK trials COV001 and COV002, which included a single-blind randomized controlled phase 2/3 trial of AZD1222 (ChAdOx1 nCoV-19) in healthy adults. For TCRbeta chain sequencing, PBMC samples were collected from trial participants at day 0 and at day 28 after the second dose. The CDR3 sequence holds 12 residues, the cysteine and phenylalanine included. CDR3 DNA only is kept here, 36 bases in frame from base 1. The germline V gene (reference sequence) provides CDR1 LNHDA and CDR2 SQIVND. V drops 4 bases and J drops 2 bases, leaving 5 bases in between. The CDR3 regions of human TCRbeta chains were analyzed by immunosequencing. The authors' analysis ran thus. TCRs in the repertoires were matched against a reference library of SARS-CoV-2-specific TCRs that had been generated with the MIRA antigen-specificity platform. Breadth was defined as the fraction of unique TCRs that were SARS-CoV-2-associated, and depth was defined as the fraction of total T cells that were SARS-CoV-2-associated. Using the MIRA data, every spike-specific TCR was mapped to the spike region that the TCR reacted to and assigned to either a CD4 or a CD8 class. Log10-transformed breadth and depth values were compared by one-way ANOVA with Sidak's multiple comparisons tests. TCRdb took this table from immuneACCESS and kept in-frame rearrangements with V and J called. Such tables lack part of the clones; where checked against another copy, unresolved V genes explain under half of the gap, and the rest is unexplained. V, J and clone size reflect that table, while D and trimming were determined from the DNA. The sample profile shows approximately 100,000 clones; more than 75% of them were found once. The ten largest clones represent 2.5% to 4% of the sample.

To note about this clone: Its antigen remains undetermined. Base qualities are not provided; no much larger clone lies one nucleotide away.

The V gene is TRBV19 and the J gene is TRBJ1-1; no confident D gene assignment can be made. Sample: peripheral blood, taken on day 0 of AZD1222 vaccination. This TCR was sampled from an adult in good health. The CDR3: CASSTYNTEAFF. The DNA sequence is TGTGCCAGTAGTACCTATAACACTGAAGCTTTCTTT.